These T cell receptor beta chains were read from a single sample in a study of cytomegalovirus exposure and HLA in healthy donors. Only in-frame clones appear in the TCRdb table, and some are missing; sequencing was by immunoSEQ multiplex PCR. The table includes 100,000 to 150,000 clones, roughly 66% detected once. Sequenced: PBMCs. The origin of the receptors is a man aged 60-69 years in good health and CMV-seropositive. Both conserved end residues are part of each CDR3. D genes are given only for firm matches.

J gene	D gene	V gene	CDR3 protein
TRBJ2-5	TRBD2	TRBV7-9	CASSPVAGGAETQYF
TRBJ2-5	.	TRBV19	CASSMGGAPLGQETQYF
TRBJ2-2	.	TRBV27	CASSRGKETKNTGELFF
TRBJ1-1	TRBD1	TRBV7-9	CASRSMYRGETEAFF
TRBJ2-1	.	TRBV11-3	CASSLGALDNEQFF
TRBJ1-2	.	TRBV11-2	CASSPAGGVGYTF
TRBJ1-5	.	TRBV6-5	CASSYSGRQPQHF
TRBJ2-3	TRBD2	TRBV2	CASTLGREDTQYF
TRBJ1-2	TRBD1	TRBV5-6	CASSSPGTGAIYGYTF
TRBJ2-7	.	TRBV7-9	CASSLQDRIDEQYF
TRBJ2-1	.	TRBV6-1	CASSEGPGDEQFF